The present TCR beta chain was sequenced within a study of immune evolution from preneoplasia to lung adenocarcinoma. Between the trimmed V and J ends, which lost 4 bases and 3 bases, there was a span of 16 bases. The CDR3 has 16 amino acids. The germline gives CDR1 MNHEY, CDR2 SMNVEV (reference sequence). Sequenced by immunoSEQ multiplex PCR; TCRdb stores in-frame clones only, minus some. The sample includes approximately 10,000 clones, 70% to 80% of them seen just once. This receptor was obtained from a donor aged 70 or over with lung adenocarcinoma. Sequenced material: FFPE minimally invasive lung adenocarcinoma tissue. The rearrangement uses TRBV27 and TRBJ1-5, with D possibly matching TRBD1 (6 bases). CDR3 loop: CASSSFGGPYNQPQHF. The CDR3 DNA sequence: TGTGCCAGCAGTTCCTTCGGGGGGCCCTACAATCAGCCCCAGCATTTT.